The clone carrying this TCR beta chain was counted ten times or more. The antigen remains undetermined. The data derive from a study of CD8 T cells in ankylosing spondylitis. Overall study findings and caveats: Some of these motif variants have turned up before, in reports on reactive arthritis synovial fluid and blood. Disease-linked clones proved CD8+ and comparatively uncommon in peripheral blood. Disease-linked clones were reportedly significantly enriched in matched ankylosing spondylitis synovial fluid.

With molecular barcodes, quantitative 5'-RACE was used to make the TCR beta libraries. In TCRdb, the 5' RACE reads were re-called with MiXCR into one record per CDR3 protein. The sample consists of about 240,000 distinct CDR3 sequences, around 9.1% of them appearing once. CDR1 is MNHNS, CDR2 SASEGT, per germline. The ends lost 1 base at V and 6 bases at J; junction bases unmatched: 7. This CDR3 is 16 amino acids long. The chain has TRBV6-1 and TRBJ1-2, with 11 bases that match TRBD1. This clonotype was obtained from a male donor with ankylosing spondylitis or in good health (not recorded which). The sample was blood, either unsorted or a sorted T cell fraction (not recorded which). The CDR3 loop reads CASSEGTGGASDGYTF. The CDR3 nucleotides are TGTGCCAGCAGTGAAGGGACAGGGGGCGCTTCGGATGGCTACACCTTC.